The 24 T cell receptor beta chains below come from one sample, sequenced in a study of tumor-infiltrating lymphocytes in primary liver carcinoma. From around 18-30 mg of unsorted bulk tissue, DNA and RNA were co-extracted together. Researchers generated TCR beta cDNA from around 510 ng of total RNA, relying on a constant-region primer. Libraries for TCR beta were built through three nested multiplex PCR rounds, which together made up a slightly modified ARM-PCR procedure. The study ran its first two PCR rounds for roughly 10 cycles each, using TRBV1-TRBV30 forward primers and a C-beta reverse primer. Via MiXCR, TCRdb re-called the multiplex PCR reads, giving one row per CDR3 protein. The data show just over 30,000 distinct CDR3 sequences, about 71% seen once. Sequencing input: liver tumor tissue from sampling region 3. Subset in this sample: tumor region T3, left-lateral pole. Source of these receptors: a woman between 25 and 40 years old with primary liver carcinoma and hepatitis B virus infection.

This clonotype was seen repeatedly, ten times or more. Germline is not matched at one junction end, which may reflect a read error. The V call is TRBV28, the J call TRBJ2-1; 8 bases fit TRBD2. The CDR3 is 15 amino acids. Germline V lookup: CDR1 MDHEN, CDR2 SYDVKM. CDR3 coding DNA: TGTGCCAGCAGCCGACGGGAGGGTGTAGGCAATGAGCGGTTCTTC. Translating gives CASSRREGVGNERFF.

Remarks on this clonotype: One end of the junction fails to match germline, which may point to a read error. The V and J genes are TRBV5-4 and TRBJ1-6, with D tentatively TRBD1 (6 bases). The length of the CDR3 is 15 residues. CDR1 and CDR2 (germline): SGHNT, YYREEE (reference sequence). This chain's CDR3 is CASSLGNRVASSLHF. Here the CDR3 DNA reads TGTGCCAGCAGTTTGGGGAACAGGGTGGCGTCATCCCTTCACTTT.

Many counts were recorded for this clonotype. A much larger clone differs by one base, so this may be a read error. The conserved phenylalanine or tryptophan is not found at the CDR3 terminus, so this likely reflects a read error. The genes are TRBV11-2 and TRBJ2-1; TRBD1 matches at 7 bases. The CDR3 loop spans 17 amino acids. Germline values: CDR1 SGHAT, CDR2 FQNNGV. J was trimmed by 3 bases and V by 2 bases; bases with no gene match: 10. In nucleotides, the CDR3 is TGTGCCAGCAGCTTACGACCGGGACAGAGATTCTACAATGAGCAGTTCTCC. Translated: CASSLRPGQRFYNEQFS.

Turning to this clonotype: A much bigger clone sits one base away, suggesting this may be a read error. The V call is TRBV12-3 or TRBV12-4, the J call TRBJ1-2, with D possibly matching TRBD1 (6 bases). V lost 10 bases, J lost 4 bases, and 16 bases lay in between. CDR3 length equals 13 residues. The CDR3 here is CANNRAGAYGYTF. CDR3 bases: TGTGCCAACAATCGCGCGGGGGCCTATGGCTACACCTTC.

As concerns this clonotype: This may be a read error: a much more frequent sequence differs by one nucleotide. The chain links TRBV6-5 to TRBJ2-1, with D possibly being TRBD2 (5 bases). The CDR3 contains 16 residues. Per germline, CDR1 MNHEY and CDR2 SVGAGI. The CDR3 DNA reads as TGTGCCAGCAGTTACCGTCCAGCGGTGGATTACAATAAGCAGTTCTTC. This encodes CASSYRPAVDYNKQFF.

In regard to this clonotype: The junction and the germline gene differ at one end; a read error may be behind it. The CDR3 sequence: CDSSPFPPPTAGDEQFF. The DNA for the CDR3 is TGTGACAGCAGCCCCTTCCCCCCCCCGACCGCGGGGGATGAGCAGTTCTTC. The rearrangement uses TRBV11-2 and TRBJ2-1; the match to TRBD2 covers 7 bases. This CDR3 comprises 17 residues. Germline CDR1 and CDR2: SGHAT and FQNNGV.

Turning to this clonotype: This CDR3 is missing its conserved last phenylalanine or tryptophan, likely due to a read error. This chain links TRBV11-2 with TRBJ1-5; D gene unclear. The ends were cut back, 2 bases at V and 7 bases at J, with 12 bases in the middle. The CDR3 is 14 amino acids. Germline V gene lookup returns CDR1 SGHAT and CDR2 FQNNGV. DNA for the CDR3: TGTGCCAGCAGCTTAAATCTCATTGGCCAGCCCCAGCATTCT. Translating gives CASSLNLIGQPQHS.

This clonotype was picked up one time. The junction departs from the called germline gene at one end, perhaps through a read error. The chain recombines TRBV11-3 with TRBJ2-1; D is undetermined. The CDR3 totals 12 residues. The germline CDR1 and CDR2 sequences are SGHNT and YENEEA. This chain's CDR3 is CTSPLSGVELFF. CDR3 nucleotide sequence: TGTACCAGCCCCCTGTCAGGTGTCGAGCTGTTCTTC. The whole variable domain, remainder taken from reference TRBV11-3 and TRBJ2-1, is EAGVVQSPRYKIIEKKQPVAFWCNPISGHNTLYWYLQNLGQGPELLIRYENEEAVDDSQLPKDRFSAERLKGVDSTLKIQPAELGDSAVYLCTSPLSGVELFFGPGTRLTVL.

On this clonotype: This CDR3 fails to terminate in the conserved phenylalanine or tryptophan, so it likely reflects a read error. This chain links TRBV4-1 with TRBJ2-1; TRBD2 might be the D (6 bases). The V gene's germline CDR1 is MGHRA and CDR2 YSYEKL. The CDR3 sequence is 15 residues long. The CDR3 region has the DNA TGCGCCGGCAGCCAAGATGATCTAGCGAGGGATGAGCAGTTCCTC. It yields the protein CAGSQDDLARDEQFL.

With regard to this clonotype: The germline gene is not matched at one end of the junction; a read error may be the cause. This chain connects TRBV7-8 to TRBJ2-5, with D perhaps matching TRBD1 (6 bases). The CDR3 sequence is 15 residues long. The germline V gene has CDR1 SGHVS and CDR2 FQNEAQ. In DNA form, the CDR3 reads TGTACCAGCAGCTTTTATGGACAGAGACAAGAGACCCAGTGCTTC. This translates into CTSSFYGQRQETQCF.

Comments on this clonotype: One end of the junction varies from germline; a read error may be responsible. V and J are TRBV28 and TRBJ1-5; D possibly corresponds to TRBD1 (6 bases). Germline CDR1 reads MDHEN; CDR2 reads SYDVKM. The CDR3 contains 12 residues. Written as DNA, the CDR3 is TGCGCCAGCAGTGTCCCCGAGACAGGCCAGCATTTT. Encoded protein: CASSVPETGQHF.

A single count supports this clonotype. J is TRBJ2-1 and V is TRBV4-2; 10 bases align to TRBD2. The J segment lost 5 bases and the V segment lost 3 bases, leaving 10 bases of the junction unmatched. The CDR3 sequence is 17 residues long. The germline V gene encodes CDR1 LGHNA and CDR2 YNFKEQ. The CDR3 nucleotides are TGTGCCAGCAGCCACGACAAAGGGACTAGCGCAGACAATGAGCAGTTCTTC. The encoded protein is CASSHDKGTSADNEQFF.

Only one count was recorded for this clonotype. The chain links TRBV29-1 to TRBJ2-5; D unclear. Germline CDR1 and CDR2: SQVTM and ANQGSEA. This CDR3 is 16 amino acids long. Between the trimmed V and J ends, which lost 1 base and 12 bases, there was a span of 27 bases. The CDR3 DNA is TGCAGCGTTGAAGCCTCCCGGTTAAGGGTCCAAGAGACGAAGTACTTC. Its protein product is CSVEASRLRVQETKYF.

Concerning this clonotype itself: A much larger clone differs by one base, so this may be a read error. The chain carries TRBV11-1 and TRBJ2-3; D is ambiguous. The CDR3 has 13 amino acids. Germline V CDR1 and CDR2: SGHAT, FQDESV (reference sequence). CDR3 in amino acids: CASSIGCTDMQYF. CDR3 sequence (DNA): TGTGCCAGCAGCATCGGATGTACAGATATGCAGTATTTT.

As to this clonotype: One end of the junction varies from germline; a read error may be responsible. The J gene is TRBJ1-1, the V gene TRBV24-1, with D unresolved. The CDR3 covers 14 residues. Germline CDR1 and CDR2: KGHDR and SFDVKD. CDR3 coding DNA: TGTGCCACTGCTTCAGTGGGAGGGAACACTGAAGCCTTCTTT. Its translation is CATASVGGNTEAFF.

Points on this clonotype: A much larger clone lies a single base off, so this may be a read error. The chain links TRBV7-8 to TRBJ2-7; D is possibly TRBD1 or TRBD2 (5 bases each). Germline V CDR1 and CDR2: SGHVS, FQNEAQ. This CDR3 contains 14 residues. CDR3 coding DNA: TGTGCCAGCATCTTGCGGACATATGACGGGGAGCAGCACTTC. Translating it yields CASILRTYDGEQHF.

Of note for this clonotype: Being one base from a much bigger clone, this may be a read error. The J gene is TRBJ2-3, the V gene TRBV4-2, with no clear D. This CDR3 spans 14 amino acids. Trimming removed 7 bases from V and 1 base from J, with 12 bases in between. CDR1 is LGHNA and CDR2 is YNFKEQ in the germline V gene. CDR3 loop: CASIPIMGTDTQYF. As DNA, the CDR3 is TGTGCCAGCATCCCCATCATGGGCACAGATACGCAGTATTTT.

Of note for this clonotype: Sequence at one end of the junction differs from germline and may be a read error. The chain carries TRBV11-2 and TRBJ1-5; 8 bases are shared with TRBD1. Germline V gene sequence: CDR1 SGHAT, CDR2 FQNNGV. The CDR3 length is 18 residues. CDR3 region: CVSSLAGTGELWNQTLHF. The CDR3 DNA follows: TGTGTCAGCAGCTTAGCTGGGACAGGTGAATTATGGAATCAGACCCTGCATTTT.

For this clonotype: The CDR3 end shows no conserved phenylalanine or tryptophan, and so a read error is likely. The chain is built from TRBV4-1 and TRBJ2-1; 12 nucleotides agree with TRBD2. Germline V gene lookup returns CDR1 MGHRA and CDR2 YSYEKL. CDR3 length: 16 amino acids. CDR3 protein: CASSQASGRGESEQFY. CDR3 DNA sequence: TGCGCCAGTAGCCAAGCTAGCGGGAGGGGGGAGAGTGAGCAGTTCTAC.

The chain employs TRBV6-5 and TRBJ2-2; D gene ambiguous. Germline CDR1 is MNHEY and CDR2 is SVGAGI. The V end was cut by 5 bases, the J end by 4 bases, with 14 bases between. The CDR3 loop spans 15 amino acids. Here the CDR3 reads CASSPLTRFTGELFF. Written as DNA, the CDR3 is TGTGCCAGCAGTCCACTGACAAGGTTCACCGGGGAGCTGTTTTTT.

On this clonotype: One end of the junction does not line up with germline, which may come from a read error. The chain combines TRBV2 with TRBJ1-1; tentative D call: TRBD1 (6 bases). The germline CDR1 and CDR2 sequences are SNHLY and FYNNEI. The CDR3 length is 13 residues. CDR3 in amino acids: CACSGRGTTEAFF. In DNA, the CDR3 is TGTGCCTGCAGCGGGAGGGGGACGACTGAAGCATTCTTT.

This clonotype appeared many times. The chain uses TRBV21-1 and TRBJ2-1. TRBV21-1 is described as a pseudogene. The CDR3 runs to 12 residues. CDR3 protein: CASSKAWAEQFF. The DNA of the CDR3 is TGTGCCAGCAGCAAAGCTTGGGCTGAGCAGTTCTTC.

This clonotype was seen many times. This chain links TRBV30 with TRBJ1-1; D possibly corresponds to TRBD1 (6 bases). Germline V gene data show CDR1 as GTSNPN and CDR2 as SVGIG (reference sequence). This CDR3 comprises 13 residues. Trimming removed 1 base at V and 6 bases at J, with 12 bases between. The CDR3, as DNA: TGTGCCTGGAGTGGGGGGGGGGGCCCTGAAGCTTTCTTT. Translating it yields CAWSGGGGPEAFF.

The chain has TRBV10-3 and TRBJ2-5; D not resolved. In germline, CDR1 is ENHRY, CDR2 SYGVKD. The CDR3 is 15 residues long. The V end lost 0 bases, the J end lost 13 bases, and 21 bases lay between the germline ends. DNA for the CDR3: TGTGCCATCAGTGAGTCGGCTACCAGACAAGAGGCCTGGTACTTC. The encoded protein is CAISESATRQEAWYF.